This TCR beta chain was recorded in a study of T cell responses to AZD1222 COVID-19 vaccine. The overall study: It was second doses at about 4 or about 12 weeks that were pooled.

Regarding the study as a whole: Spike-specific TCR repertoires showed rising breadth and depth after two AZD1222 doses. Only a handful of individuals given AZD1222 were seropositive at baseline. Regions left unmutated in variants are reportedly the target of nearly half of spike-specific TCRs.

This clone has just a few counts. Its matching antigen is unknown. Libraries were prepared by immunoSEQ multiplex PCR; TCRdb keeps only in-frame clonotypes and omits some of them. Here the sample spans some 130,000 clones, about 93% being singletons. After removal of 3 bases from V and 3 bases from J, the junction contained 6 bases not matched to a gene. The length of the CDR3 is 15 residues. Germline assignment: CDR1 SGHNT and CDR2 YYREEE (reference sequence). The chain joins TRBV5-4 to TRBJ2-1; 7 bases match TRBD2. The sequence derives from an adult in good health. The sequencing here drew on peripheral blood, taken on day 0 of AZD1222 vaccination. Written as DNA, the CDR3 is TGTGCCAGCAGCTCCCAAGGCGGGGGCTACAATGAGCAGTTCTTC. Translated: CASSSQGGGYNEQFF.